Within the sample, the clone carrying this T cell receptor beta chain is medium-sized. This entry belongs to a study of early T cells in non-severe SARS-CoV-2 infection. Individual cDNA molecules received unique molecular identifiers during library preparation. TCRdb re-called the 5' RACE reads through MiXCR, storing one row per CDR3 protein. The table records about 18,000 distinct CDR3 sequences, around 6.1% of them present only once. With 0 bases removed from V and 2 bases from J, the gap between germline ends came to 9 bases. The CDR3 has 15 amino acids. Germline V gene data show CDR1 as MGHRA and CDR2 as YSYEKL.

This receptor was identified in an adult who was a healthcare worker with PCR-confirmed SARS-CoV-2 infection or an uninfected control (not recorded which). This sequence joins TRBV4-1 and TRBJ2-3; D gene ambiguous. Specimen: whole blood. This chain's CDR3 is CASSQDTGYTDTQYF. DNA for the CDR3: TGCGCCAGCAGCCAAGATACCGGTTACACAGATACGCAGTATTTT.